The 22 T cell receptor beta chains presented below share a single source sample, sequenced in a study of blood T cell repertoires in COVID-19. The data were produced by immunoSEQ multiplex PCR, yet TCRdb's version contains in-frame clones alone and is incomplete. The table shows more than 250,000 clones, with roughly 91% occurring only once. What was sequenced was peripheral blood. Receptor source: a man aged 45 to 65 with active or convalescent COVID-19.

This chain connects TRBV4-2 to TRBJ2-1; D is perhaps TRBD2 (5 bases). V lost 4 bases to trimming and J lost 2 bases, with 12 bases between them. The CDR3 has 15 residues. CDR1 is LGHNA and CDR2 is YNFKEQ in the germline V gene. The CDR3 reads CASSRDTGAYNEQFF. CDR3 nucleotides: TGTGCCAGCAGCCGCGACACCGGGGCCTACAATGAGCAGTTCTTC.

This clone was counted ten times or more. The V call is TRBV7-4, the J call TRBJ1-5; D is ambiguous. V lost 8 bases and J lost 2, with 10 bases in between. This CDR3 has 13 residues. Germline CDR1 SGHVT, CDR2 SQSDAQ. The CDR3 is CASASEGNQPQHF. CDR3 DNA: TGTGCCAGCGCTTCGGAGGGCAATCAGCCCCAGCATTTT.

The V and J genes are TRBV10-3 and TRBJ1-3; tentative D call: TRBD1 (6 bases). In germline, CDR1 is ENHRY, CDR2 SYGVKD. The CDR3 runs 16 residues. Trimming pared 0 bases from V and 1 base from J, leaving 10 bases between. In nucleotides, the CDR3 is TGTGCCATCAGTGAGTCGCGGCAGGGGTCTGGAAACACCATATATTTT. Its protein product is CAISESRQGSGNTIYF.

The genes are TRBV6-5 and TRBJ2-7; weak D call: TRBD2 (6 bases). CDR3 length: 13 amino acids. Trimming took 5 bases from V and 5 from J, leaving 13 bases between them. CDR1 is MNHEY, CDR2 SVGAGI, per germline. The CDR3 DNA is TGTGCCAGCAGTAACGCAGCGGGCCACGAGCAGTACTTC. Its protein is CASSNAAGHEQYF.

The rearrangement links TRBV7-6 to TRBJ1-1; 12 bases are shared with TRBD1. This CDR3 comprises 14 residues. The germline V gene has CDR1 SGHVS and CDR2 FNYEAQ. J was trimmed by 11 bases and V by 5 bases; bases with no gene match: 9. Here the CDR3 reads CASSTRGQGAPAFF. The DNA for the CDR3 is TGTGCCAGCAGCACCCGGGGACAGGGGGCGCCGGCTTTCTTT.

The sample holds one count of this clone. J is TRBJ2-7 and V is TRBV5-1, with TRBD2 as a possible D gene (6 bases). There are 15 residues in the CDR3. Germline V lookup: CDR1 SGHRS, CDR2 YFSETQ. The V and J ends lost 4 bases and 7 bases respectively, with 21 bases between them. CDR3 protein: CASSRDWASNGEQYF. CDR3 nucleotide sequence: TGCGCCAGCAGCCGGGACTGGGCCAGCAATGGAGAGCAGTACTTC.

This chain links TRBV5-1 with TRBJ2-1, with 13 positions matching TRBD2. This CDR3 has 15 amino acids. The germline gives CDR1 SGHRS, CDR2 YFSETQ. Losses at the gene ends were 4 bases for V and 7 bases for J; bases not matched to a gene: 5. The CDR3 reads CASSRTSGRGNEQFF. The CDR3 coding sequence is TGCGCCAGCAGCCGCACTAGCGGGAGGGGAAATGAGCAGTTCTTC.

The chain has TRBV7-2 and TRBJ2-5; D might be TRBD1 (6 bases). This CDR3 has 17 amino acids. V lost 4 bases to trimming and J lost 1 base, with 19 bases between them. From germline, CDR1 is SGHTA and CDR2 FQGNSA. Here the CDR3 reads CASSSRGGGPAQETQYF. CDR3 in DNA: TGTGCCAGCAGCTCCAGGGGCGGCGGACCGGCCCAAGAGACCCAGTACTTC.

This chain connects TRBV3-1 (or the pseudogene TRBV3-2) to TRBJ1-5; 7 bases are shared with TRBD1. Per the germline V gene, CDR1 is LGHDT and CDR2 is YNNKEL (reference sequence). The CDR3 loop spans 14 amino acids. J gave up 5 bases and V 2 bases, and 3 bases lay outside the gene matches. Here the CDR3 DNA reads TGTGCCAGCAGCCAATCAGGGGGTGATCAGCCCCAGCATTTT. Encoded protein: CASSQSGGDQPQHF.

The rearrangement joins TRBV7-2 to TRBJ1-2; 9 nucleotides agree with TRBD1. Germline CDR1 SGHTA, CDR2 FQGNSA. The CDR3 has 15 amino acids. The trim removed 8 bases at V and 8 bases at J, leaving 15 bases unmatched. CDR3 region: CASGGGWGQGRGYTF. The DNA for the CDR3 is TGTGCCAGCGGAGGGGGTTGGGGACAGGGTCGCGGCTACACCTTC.

The chain uses TRBV28 and TRBJ1-2; D ambiguous. The V end lost 5 bases, the J end lost 4 bases, and 11 bases lay between the germline ends. The CDR3 consists of 13 residues. The germline V gene has CDR1 MDHEN and CDR2 SYDVKM. The CDR3 loop is CASSKSDRYGYTF. The CDR3 DNA reads as TGTGCCAGCAGTAAAAGCGACCGCTATGGCTACACCTTC.

The gene calls are TRBV24-1 and TRBJ1-4; 7 bases map to TRBD1. V lost 4 bases, J lost 7 bases, and 5 bases stayed unmatched. CDR1 is KGHDR, CDR2 SFDVKD, per germline. The CDR3 is 14 amino acids. The CDR3 coding sequence is TGTGCCACCAGTGACCCCCGACAGGGTGAAAAACTGTTTTTT. Translated: CATSDPRQGEKLFF.

This clone occurred once. The chain joins TRBV7-3 to TRBJ2-7; D possibly corresponds to TRBD1 (6 bases). The CDR3 is made up of 14 amino acids. Germline V gene data show CDR1 as SGHTA and CDR2 as FQGTGA. Between the trimmed V and J ends, which lost 2 bases and 3 bases, there was a span of 11 bases. CDR3 residues: CASSLAGQIYEQYF. CDR3 in DNA: TGTGCCAGCAGCTTAGCTGGACAGATCTACGAGCAGTACTTC.

On this clone: Other DNA sequences in this specimen translate into the identical CDR3. The chain combines TRBV5-5 with TRBJ1-2; 12 bases map to TRBD1. Germline V CDR1 and CDR2: SGHKS, YYEKEE (reference sequence). CDR3 length: 15 amino acids. The V gene end was trimmed by 3 bases and the J gene end by 2 bases; junction bases not matched to a gene: 2. The CDR3, as DNA: TGTGCCAGCAGCTCGGGACAGGGGGCCAACTATGGCTACACCTTC. Protein product: CASSSGQGANYGYTF.

Remarks on this clone: An end of the junction differs from the germline gene, which may be a read error. The chain is built from TRBV28 and TRBJ2-1; perhaps TRBD1 as D (6 bases). In germline, CDR1 is MDHEN, CDR2 SYDVKM. The CDR3 is 15 amino acids. The CDR3 spells CATSSQGIGVPEQFF. Here the CDR3 DNA reads TGTGCCACCAGTTCTCAGGGGATAGGGGTACCGGAGCAGTTCTTC.

The gene calls are TRBV5-4 and TRBJ1-4; 9 bases agree with TRBD1. The V segment lost 4 bases and the J segment 8 bases; nucleotides outside the gene matches: 6. There are 14 residues in the CDR3. CDR1 and CDR2 (germline): SGHNT, YYREEE (reference sequence). The CDR3 reads CASSRTGVREKLFF. The DNA of the CDR3 is TGTGCCAGCAGCCGGACAGGGGTTAGGGAAAAACTGTTTTTT.

Comments on this clone: The same CDR3 can be traced to other DNA sequences in this sample. This chain joins TRBV6-1 and TRBJ2-7; 9 bases align to TRBD1. Germline V gene data show CDR1 as MNHNS and CDR2 as SASEGT. V trimming: 1 base; J trimming: 4 bases; junction bases outside the gene matches: 2. The CDR3 spans 14 residues. DNA of the CDR3: TGTGCCAGCAGTGAAGGGGGACAGGGTTACGAGCAGTACTTC. Translation: CASSEGGQGYEQYF.

The chain joins TRBV4-3 to TRBJ2-5; 9 bases map to TRBD1. Germline V gives CDR1 LGHNA, CDR2 YSLEER. V trimming: 1 base; J trimming: 4 bases; junction bases outside the gene matches: 1. The CDR3 is 14 amino acids. CDR3 in amino acids: CASSQATGGETQYF. CDR3 nucleotides: TGCGCCAGCAGCCAAGCGACAGGGGGAGAGACCCAGTACTTC.

J is TRBJ2-3 and V is TRBV10-3; tentatively, D is TRBD2 (5 bases). Looked up from germline, CDR1 is ENHRY and CDR2 is SYGVKD. V was trimmed by 6 bases and J by 0 bases, leaving 10 bases between them. The CDR3 sequence is 14 residues long. CDR3 coding DNA: TGTGCCATCAGGGGAGTGGCTAGCACAGATACGCAGTATTTT. As protein: CAIRGVASTDTQYF.

V usage is TRBV7-3 and J usage is TRBJ2-1; TRBD2 is a possible D gene (5 bases). Trimming stripped 3 bases from V and 0 bases from J, with 9 bases between. CDR1 is SGHTA, CDR2 FQGTGA, per germline. The CDR3 sequence is 15 residues long. The CDR3 sequence: CASSLDSSSYNEQFF. The CDR3 DNA reads as TGTGCCAGCAGCTTGGACTCCAGCTCCTACAATGAGCAGTTCTTC.

The chain recombines TRBV5-8 with TRBJ2-1; no clear D. Germline CDR1 reads SGHTS; CDR2 reads YDEGEE. This CDR3 is 15 amino acids long. Trimming removed 0 bases from V and 0 bases from J, with 7 bases in between. CDR3 DNA sequence: TGTGCCAGCAGCTTGGGCTTGAGCTCCTACAATGAGCAGTTCTTC. Translation gives CASSLGLSSYNEQFF.

The rearrangement links TRBV12-3 or TRBV12-4 to TRBJ2-7; D remains unclear. V was trimmed by 3 bases and J by 4 bases, leaving 7 bases between them. The CDR3 consists of 12 residues. For the CDR3, the DNA is TGTGCCAGCAGTTTTTCCCAATACGAGCAGTACTTC. Protein: CASSFSQYEQYF.